Listed here is a single T cell receptor (beta chain). Its antigen is currently not known. Base qualities are not recorded, but no much larger clone differs from it by a single base. The data stem from a study of blood T cells in healthy people across ages (dated by TCRdb to the mid-2010s). Regarding the complete study: In model experiments, template switching captured roughly one uniquely barcoded TCR beta cDNA molecule for every two T cells. Age-related changes in TCR beta repertoire diversity were measured in the study by deep sequencing normalized with unique cDNA molecular identifiers. Donors were grouped into four age groups: young (average approximately 15 years), middle-aged (roughly 38), aged (approximately 58) and long-lived (about 82). To avoid experimental bias, donors of different ages were spread randomly across the sequencing lanes. The study analyzed two additional independent replicas of 1 million unique cDNA reads from the same blood draw for two donors, one aged 18 to 29 and one aged 80 or older. Overall study outcomes, separate from this receptor: The CMV infection status of donors was not known, potentially confounding age-related changes in expanded clonotypes. Estimates of total diversity from one million sequenced T cells were regarded as lower bounds and underestimates. Bulk unsorted PBMC profiling prevented conclusive comparison of naive and antigen-experienced compartments. Observed TCR beta diversity correlated strongly with the percentage of naive T cells measured by flow cytometry. The long-lived group showed more naive CD4+ T cells, fewer expanded clones and increased TCR diversity than the aged group, suggesting age selection. Observed TCR beta diversity per million T cells fell roughly linearly with age, and a significant reduction was already apparent by age around 40.

Donors were a few dozen systemically healthy Caucasian individuals from Russia aged roughly 6 to 90 years. Each donor gave around 9 milliliters of peripheral blood, collected into EDTA-treated Vacutainer tubes. Ficoll-Paque density-gradient centrifugation was used to isolate PBMCs, with at least 6 million per sample. Total RNA, at least 6 micrograms per sample, was extracted from PBMCs with Trizol reagent. For every donor, flow cytometry on a PBMC aliquot measured the percentage of naive CD45RAhigh/CD27high T cells. Receptors were amplified or captured by 5' RACE. The sample was run on an Illumina HiSeq 2500. A second PCR of roughly 7 to 11 cycles was run with a J-beta primer mix and a sample-barcoded 5' primer. A template-switch 5' adaptor carrying 12 random nucleotides introduced a unique molecular identifier onto each TCR beta cDNA molecule. At least 3 million CDR3-containing paired-end reads were obtained from each sample. All of the RNA was converted into first-strand cDNA using the Mint cDNA synthesis kit, with a TRBC-specific oligonucleotide serving as the primer. Following uracil-DNA glycosylase treatment, a first 18-cycle PCR with universal primers M1SS and BC2_uni_R was performed on all cDNA. In the authors' own workflow: Normalization of each sample was performed by random selection of 1 million high-quality reads, each carrying a distinct molecular identifier. Instead of being binned into consensus sequences, reads that shared molecular identifiers were thrown out. MiTCR, run with a Q25 quality threshold and the strictest error-elimination algorithm, handled CDR3 identification, clonotype clustering and error correction. A nonparametric unseen species model with Euler transformation was used to estimate lower-bound total TCR beta diversity. Using fastp trimming at Q25 and MiXCR clonotype assembly, TCRdb reanalyzed the public sequencing data and kept in-frame beta chains. Rows with one shared CDR3 protein collapse into an entry with the most common genes and DNA. The V and J calls reflect TCRdb's pipeline rather than the authors' work. For this sample the table gives about 1.6 million distinct CDR3 sequences, of which 34% were detected only once. About 11% of the sample comes from the top ten.

Germline trimming amounts to 2 bases on V and 4 bases on J, with 7 as the count of junction bases outside the gene matches. The CDR3 starts with the cysteine, ends with the phenylalanine, and has 15 residues. The retained sequence is limited to the CDR3, 45 bases, with the frame set at the first base. CDR1 and CDR2, per the germline V gene (reference sequence), are DFQATT and SNEGSKA. The receptor comes from a woman under 40 in good health. The sequenced sample consisted of blood. The rearrangement joined TRBV20-1 to TRBJ2-1, and TRBD1 aligns with 8 junction nucleotides. CDR3 region: CSARPRQGWYNEQFF. The bases read TGCAGTGCTAGACCGCGACAGGGGTGGTACAATGAGCAGTTCTTC.